This TCR beta chain was identified during a study of resident and recirculating memory T cells in vitiligo. In the study overall: Whole samples, not sorted cells, were homogenized and used for genomic DNA extraction.

CDR3 size: 15 residues. Germline V gene data show CDR1 as SGHTA and CDR2 as FQGTGA. V lost 4 bases to trimming and J lost 3 bases; unmatched junction nucleotides: 5. Data came from immunoSEQ multiplex PCR; TCRdb stores just in-frame clones and leaves some out. The sample lists around 70,000 clones, roughly nine tenths occurring once. This TCR derives from a male donor with vitiligo. The sample comprised blood. The chain joins TRBV7-3 to TRBJ2-1, with 8 bases matching TRBD2. CDR3 sequence reads: CASSSERGSYNEQFF. CDR3 bases: TGTGCCAGCAGCTCAGAGCGGGGGAGCTACAATGAGCAGTTCTTC. The full variable domain, its missing parts supplied by reference TRBV7-3 and TRBJ2-1, is GAGVSQTPSNKVTEKGKYVELRCDPISGHTALYWYRQSLGQGPEFLIYFQGTGAADDSGLPNDRFFAVRPEGSVSTLKIQRTERGDSAVYLCASSSERGSYNEQFFGPGTRLTVL.